This T cell receptor beta chain was found in a study of identical twins. Whole-study findings and limits: With abundant cord blood beta clonotypes, insertions were fewer; memory repertoires showed no such pattern.

This clonotype came up a few times. Its target is not known. MiXCR was run by TCRdb on the 5' RACE reads, yielding one entry per CDR3 protein. The sample has 600,000 to 700,000 distinct CDR3 sequences, 21% seen once. From germline, CDR1 is DFQATT and CDR2 SNEGSKA (reference sequence). The CDR3 totals 15 residues. Trimming removed 6 bases from V and 1 base from J, with 18 bases in between. This sample was also put to use in a study of T cells expressing NK-cell markers.

The rearrangement joins TRBV20-1 to TRBJ2-5; tentative D call: TRBD1 (5 bases). What was sequenced was PBMCs. This clonotype was sampled from a woman aged 18-29 years in good health. CDR3 bases: TGCAGTGCACGTGGGGCGGAAAGGTTCCAAGAGACCCAGTACTTC. Encoded protein: CSARGAERFQETQYF.